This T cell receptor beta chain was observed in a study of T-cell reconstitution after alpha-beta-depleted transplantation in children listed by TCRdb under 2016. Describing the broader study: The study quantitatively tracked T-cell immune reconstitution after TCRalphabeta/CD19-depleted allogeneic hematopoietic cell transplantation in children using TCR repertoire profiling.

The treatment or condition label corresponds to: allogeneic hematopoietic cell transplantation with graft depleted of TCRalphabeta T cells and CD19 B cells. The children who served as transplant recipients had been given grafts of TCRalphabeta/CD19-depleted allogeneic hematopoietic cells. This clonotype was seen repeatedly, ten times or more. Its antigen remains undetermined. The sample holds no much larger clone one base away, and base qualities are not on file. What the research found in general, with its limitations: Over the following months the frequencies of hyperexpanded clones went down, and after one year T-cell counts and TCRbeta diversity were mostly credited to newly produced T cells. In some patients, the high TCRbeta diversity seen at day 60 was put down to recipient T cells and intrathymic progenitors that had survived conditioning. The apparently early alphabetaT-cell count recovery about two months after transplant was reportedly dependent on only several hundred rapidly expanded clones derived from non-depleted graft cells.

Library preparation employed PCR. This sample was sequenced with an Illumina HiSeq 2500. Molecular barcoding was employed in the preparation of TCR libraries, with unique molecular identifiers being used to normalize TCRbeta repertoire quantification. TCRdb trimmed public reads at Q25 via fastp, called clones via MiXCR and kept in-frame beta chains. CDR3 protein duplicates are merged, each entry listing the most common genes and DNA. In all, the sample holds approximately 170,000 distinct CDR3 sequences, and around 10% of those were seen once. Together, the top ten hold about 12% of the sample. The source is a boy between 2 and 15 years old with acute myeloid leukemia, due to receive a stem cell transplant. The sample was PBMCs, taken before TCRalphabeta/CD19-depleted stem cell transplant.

The DNA sequence is given as TGCGCCAGCAGCCAAGTGGGCGGGAGGCCCCAAGGTATTCAGTACTTC. This translates into CASSQVGGRPQGIQYF. The rearrangement combines TRBV4-1 with TRBJ2-4; 8 central bases correspond to TRBD2. V lost 1 base and J lost 10 bases, and the count of bases not matched to a germline gene is 12. The germline V gene encodes CDR1 MGHRA and CDR2 YSYEKL. Measured from the cysteine to the phenylalanine, the CDR3 is 16 residues long. The CDR3 DNA has 48 bases and is translated from base 1.